These 25 T cell receptor beta chains were all obtained from the same sample, sequenced in a study of shared clonotypes between healthy human individuals. The assay was immunoSEQ multiplex PCR, and TCRdb's table has in-frame clones only and misses some. The table lists over 850,000 clones, 78% of them singletons. The sequenced sample was memory CD4+ T cells from PBMCs. Documented subset: CD45RA-negative fraction. The receptors shown here come from a man younger than 35 in good health. Some clones in this sample may be carry-over from other donors' samples.

V is TRBV10-3 and J is TRBJ1-3; TRBD1 is a possible D gene (5 bases). Germline CDR1 ENHRY, CDR2 SYGVKD. The V and J ends lost 0 bases and 4 bases respectively, with 13 bases between them. The CDR3 runs to 16 residues. CDR3 DNA: TGTGCCATCAGTGAGTCAGCAGGGCTTGCAGGAAACACCATATATTTT. It codes for CAISESAGLAGNTIYF.

The chain combines TRBV4-2 with TRBJ2-5; D possibly corresponds to TRBD2 (5 bases). The J call may be wrong; the DNA end is better matched by TRBJ2-7. Germline V CDR1 and CDR2: LGHNA, YNFKEQ. The CDR3 consists of 17 residues. CDR3 residues: CASSQDQSGKTTYEQYF. CDR3 nucleotide sequence: TGTGCCAGCAGCCAAGACCAATCGGGGAAAACCACCTACGAGCAGTACTTC.

The V gene is TRBV5-4, the J gene TRBJ1-6, with D maybe TRBD1 (6 bases). Between the trimmed V and J ends, which lost 4 bases and 2 bases, there was a span of 10 bases. Germline CDR1 and CDR2: SGHNT and YYREEE (reference sequence). The CDR3 sequence is 15 residues long. CDR3: CASSPQGTYNSPLHF. CDR3 DNA: TGTGCCAGCAGCCCACAGGGCACCTATAATTCACCCCTCCACTTT.

The rearrangement joins TRBV18 to TRBJ2-7; D is perhaps TRBD1 (5 bases). Germline assignment: CDR1 KGHSH and CDR2 LQKENI. Trimming pared 4 bases from V and 1 base from J, leaving 11 bases between. CDR3 size: 14 residues. The CDR3 DNA reads TGTGCCAGCTCACTCTACGACAGTTCCTACGAGCAGTACTTC. This sequence encodes CASSLYDSSYEQYF.

This clone was detected only a few times. V is TRBV25-1 and J is TRBJ1-2; 8 nucleotides align to TRBD1. Germline values: CDR1 MGHDK, CDR2 SYGVNS. The length of the CDR3 is 14 residues. The trim removed 5 bases at V and 4 bases at J, leaving 6 bases unmatched. In nucleotides, the CDR3 is TGTGCCAGCAGTCTCAGGGGGCAGGTCTATGGCTACACCTTC. It yields the protein CASSLRGQVYGYTF.

The genes are TRBV10-1 and TRBJ2-1; possible D gene TRBD2, 6 bases. CDR3 length: 13 amino acids. Trimming took 5 bases from V and 5 from J, leaving 10 bases between them. Germline loops: CDR1 WNHNN, CDR2 SYGVQD (reference sequence). The CDR3 here is CASSRAGNNEQFF. CDR3 nucleotide sequence: TGCGCCAGCAGTAGGGCGGGAAACAATGAGCAGTTCTTC.

The V gene is TRBV7-6, the J gene TRBJ2-5; unclear D gene. The J call may not be correct, given that the DNA end is closer to TRBJ2-7. This CDR3 comprises 14 residues. Germline assignment: CDR1 SGHVS and CDR2 FNYEAQ. CDR3 nucleotide sequence: TGTGCCAGCAGCTTAGGTATAGGTTCCTACGAGCAGTACTTC. The encoded protein is CASSLGIGSYEQYF.

The chain links TRBV27 to TRBJ2-7; D ambiguous. The CDR3 has 14 amino acids. Per germline, CDR1 MNHEY and CDR2 SMNVEV (reference sequence). Trimming removed 2 bases from V and 3 bases from J, with 11 bases in between. CDR3 in DNA: TGTGCCAGCAGTTTACTGGGCGGTGGCTACGAGCAGTACTTC. It codes for CASSLLGGGYEQYF.

This chain connects TRBV28 to TRBJ2-2; TRBD1 is a possible D gene (6 bases). This CDR3 comprises 13 residues. Per the germline V gene, CDR1 is MDHEN and CDR2 is SYDVKM. Deletions cut 8 bases from V and 1 base from J, with 8 bases between. The CDR3 loop is CASPDRNTGELFF. The CDR3 nucleotides are TGTGCCAGCCCGGACAGGAACACCGGGGAGCTGTTTTTT.

In this sample, this clone turned up a few times. The chain couples TRBV6-1 to TRBJ1-2; no clear D. Germline CDR1 and CDR2: MNHNS and SASEGT. Trimming removed 7 bases at V and 9 bases at J, with 15 bases between. The CDR3 is 12 amino acids. For the CDR3, the DNA is TGTGCCAGCACGGTGGGTGAAAGGAGCTACACCTTC. Translated, it gives CASTVGERSYTF.

V and J are TRBV19 and TRBJ2-7, with D tentatively TRBD1 (6 bases). Deletions cut 5 bases from V and 6 bases from J, with 14 bases between. The germline CDR1 and CDR2 sequences are LNHDA and SQIVND (reference sequence). CDR3 length equals 13 residues. The CDR3 bases are TGTGCCAGTAGTGGGGAAGGCAGGGGCGAGCAGTACTTC. Translation: CASSGEGRGEQYF.

The chain's CDR3 is CASSFTGGPPSTDTQYF. CDR3 DNA: TGCGCCAGCAGCTTTACGGGAGGGCCCCCTAGCACAGATACGCAGTATTTT. This chain joins TRBV5-1 and TRBJ2-3, with TRBD2 matching 8 bases. V shed 2 bases, J shed 0 bases, and the junction held 8 bases outside the gene matches. Germline V gene sequence: CDR1 SGHRS, CDR2 YFSETQ. CDR3 size: 17 residues.

This clone has ten or more counts. This chain joins TRBV29-1 and TRBJ1-2; 9 bases are shared with TRBD1. In germline, CDR1 is SQVTM, CDR2 ANQGSEA. The V gene end was trimmed by 6 bases and the J gene end by 6 bases; junction bases not matched to a gene: 5. The CDR3 has 12 residues. CDR3 sequence (DNA): TGCAGCGTCAACCGGGACAGGGATGGCTACACCTTC. It encodes CSVNRDRDGYTF.

The V and J genes are TRBV6-1 and TRBJ1-5, with unresolved D. Trimming stripped 6 bases from V and 7 bases from J, with 19 bases between. This CDR3 has 15 residues. Germline CDR1 MNHNS, CDR2 SASEGT. CDR3 in DNA: TGTGCCAGCAGGGCTAGGGCAAACAGTGACCAGCCCCAGCATTTT. Its translation: CASRARANSDQPQHF.

The chain links TRBV6-6 to TRBJ1-5; D call uncertain. CDR1 is MNHNY and CDR2 is SVGAGI in the germline V gene (reference sequence). This CDR3 is 14 amino acids long. V was trimmed by 6 bases and J by 2 bases, leaving 11 bases between them. CDR3 loop: CASRPQEGNQPQHF. CDR3 nucleotides: TGTGCCAGCAGACCCCAGGAGGGCAATCAGCCCCAGCATTTT.

This clone was observed a few times. The J gene is TRBJ1-2, the V gene TRBV7-9; 7 bases are shared with TRBD1. This CDR3 spans 15 amino acids. Unmatched junction bases numbered 5, after V lost 0 bases and J lost 4 bases. CDR1 is SEHNR, CDR2 FQNEAQ, per germline (reference sequence). CDR3 DNA sequence: TGTGCCAGCAGCTTAGCAGGTGGACAGGTCTATGGCTACACCTTC. Translation gives CASSLAGGQVYGYTF.

The V call is TRBV10-3, the J call TRBJ2-3, with 8 bases lining up with TRBD1. The CDR3 totals 15 residues. V shed 2 bases and J 4 bases; nucleotides not matched to a gene: 5. The germline V gene has CDR1 ENHRY and CDR2 SYGVKD. CDR3: CAISEKQGDADTQYF. The CDR3 nucleotides are TGTGCCATCAGTGAGAAACAGGGGGACGCAGATACGCAGTATTTT.

As to this clone: The sample holds other DNA sequences that translate to the same CDR3. V and J are TRBV7-9 and TRBJ2-3; the match to TRBD2 covers 7 bases. V shed 0 bases and J 3 bases; nucleotides not matched to a gene: 0. The CDR3 extends over 14 amino acids. Germline V gene data show CDR1 as SEHNR and CDR2 as FQNEAQ (reference sequence). The CDR3 nucleotides are TGTGCCAGCAGCTTAGCGGGAGGGACAGATACGCAGTATTTT. Translation: CASSLAGGTDTQYF.

This clone was counted a few times. The chain joins TRBV25-1 to TRBJ2-5; TRBD2 matches at 11 bases. Germline CDR1 is MGHDK and CDR2 is SYGVNS. V was pared by 2 bases and J by 5 bases, with 7 bases of the junction left unmatched. This CDR3 region has 16 residues. The CDR3 loop reads CASSERASGRKETQYF. DNA for the CDR3: TGTGCCAGCAGTGAACGGGCTAGCGGGAGGAAGGAGACCCAGTACTTC.

A remark on this clone: Since a much larger clone is just one base distant, this may be a read error. The same CDR3 arises from other DNA sequences in this sample as well. The CDR3, as DNA: TGCGCCAGCAGCCCCTCAGGGAATAGCAACGAAAAACTGTTTTTT. Its protein is CASSPSGNSNEKLFF. J is TRBJ1-4 and V is TRBV4-1; D perhaps matches TRBD1 (5 bases). CDR3 length: 15 amino acids. The V gene's germline CDR1 is MGHRA and CDR2 YSYEKL. V dropped 4 bases and J dropped 8 bases, with 17 bases sitting between them.

Note on this clone: It may be a read error: a sequence one base away is much more abundant. This rearrangement joins TRBV7-3 to TRBJ2-3; 12 bases fit TRBD2. The CDR3 runs 15 residues. Germline assignment: CDR1 SGHTA and CDR2 FQGTGA. The CDR3 here is CASSPTSGSTGTQYF. Written as DNA, the CDR3 is TGTGCCAGCAGCCCGACTAGCGGGAGCACAGGTACGCAGTATTTT. Full variable domain (rest looked up from reference TRBV7-3 and TRBJ2-3): GAGVSQTPSNKVTEKGKYVELRCDPISGHTALYWYRQSLGQGPEFLIYFQGTGAADDSGLPNDRFFAVRPEGSVSTLKIQRTERGDSAVYLCASSPTSGSTGTQYFGPGTRLTVL.

The V gene is TRBV27, the J gene TRBJ2-2; 12 nucleotides line up with TRBD2. The CDR3 is 15 residues long. Germline lookup yields CDR1 MNHEY and CDR2 SMNVEV (reference sequence). V shed 6 bases, J shed 6 bases, and the junction held 5 bases outside the gene matches. Here the CDR3 reads CASRAGLAGPGELFF. The DNA for the CDR3 is TGTGCCAGCAGGGCGGGACTAGCGGGCCCCGGGGAGCTGTTTTTT.

V and J are TRBV28 and TRBJ1-1, with D perhaps TRBD1 (5 bases). V lost 7 bases and J lost 5, with 11 bases in between. The CDR3 has 12 residues. In germline, CDR1 is MDHEN, CDR2 SYDVKM. In nucleotides, the CDR3 is TGTGCCAGCACCGTCGCAGGGACTGAAGCTTTCTTT. Protein: CASTVAGTEAFF.

This sequence joins TRBV6-1 and TRBJ2-5; D not resolved. Trimming took 5 bases from V and 2 from J, leaving 9 bases between them. Per the germline V gene, CDR1 is MNHNS and CDR2 is SASEGT. The CDR3 consists of 13 residues. The CDR3: CASSRFRQETQYF. The CDR3 DNA follows: TGTGCCAGCAGTAGGTTCCGGCAAGAGACCCAGTACTTC.

The rearrangement links TRBV10-3 to TRBJ2-1, with 9 bases lining up with TRBD1. J lost 8 bases, V lost 5 bases, and 10 bases had no gene match. CDR1 is ENHRY and CDR2 is SYGVKD in the germline V gene. CDR3 size: 15 residues. CDR3 residues: CAISITGGTGDEQFF. CDR3 DNA sequence: TGTGCCATCAGTATTACAGGGGGCACGGGTGATGAGCAGTTCTTC.